Only a few counts were recorded for the clone carrying this T cell receptor (beta chain). The antigen is not known. This entry is derived from a study of beta chain features in type 1 diabetes. The study, taken as a whole, reports: There was no resolution here of whether HLA type influences TCRB rearrangement. Within each of all four CD4+ subsets, Type 1 diabetes patients had TCRB CDR3s that were moderately but significantly shorter.

Investigators reverse transcribed all isolated RNA, so they sequenced expressed TCRB transcripts. Here immunoSEQ multiplex PCR was the method, and the copy in TCRdb shows in-frame clones only, minus some. The sample records some 700,000 clones, 10% to 15% being singletons. The V end lost 4 bases, the J end lost 4 bases, and 17 bases lay between the germline ends. The CDR3 extends over 15 amino acids. Looked up from germline, CDR1 is SGHRS and CDR2 is YFSETQ. The TCR was taken from a man aged 18 to 30 with type 1 diabetes. The rearrangement joins TRBV5-1 to TRBJ1-2; no definite D call. The specimen was naive CD4+ T cells from blood. CDR3 amino acids: CASSRSTEGGYGYTF. The CDR3 coding sequence is TGCGCCAGCAGCCGATCGACGGAGGGTGGCTATGGCTACACCTTC.